The next 2 T cell receptor beta chains were all read from a single sample in a study of early T cells in non-severe SARS-CoV-2 infection. MiXCR, run by TCRdb on the 5' RACE reads, gives a single entry per CDR3 protein. The sample holds around 57,000 distinct CDR3 sequences; roughly 8% are singletons and the top ten take 8.5% to 10%. The sequencing input was whole blood. These receptors originate from an adult who was a healthcare worker with PCR-confirmed SARS-CoV-2 infection or an uninfected control (not recorded which).

This clonotype is judged medium-sized. The chain couples TRBV29-1 to TRBJ2-7; TRBD1 is a possible D gene (6 bases). The germline V and J ends were trimmed by 7 bases and 3 bases, with 13 bases remaining between them. The germline CDR1 and CDR2 sequences are SQVTM and ANQGSEA. This CDR3 is built from 12 residues. For the CDR3, the DNA is TGCAGCGCCCGACAGGCCCACTACGAGCAGTACTTC. Encoded protein: CSARQAHYEQYF.

This clonotype showed up many times. The chain has TRBV10-3 and TRBJ2-7; 9 bases fit TRBD2. Germline lookup yields CDR1 ENHRY and CDR2 SYGVKD. CDR3 length: 14 residues. The V and J ends lost 2 bases and 7 bases, in that order; junction bases with no gene match: 6. The CDR3 nucleotides read TGTGCCATCAGTGAGGGAGCGGGGGGCGGAGAGCAGTACTTC. It codes for CAISEGAGGGEQYF.